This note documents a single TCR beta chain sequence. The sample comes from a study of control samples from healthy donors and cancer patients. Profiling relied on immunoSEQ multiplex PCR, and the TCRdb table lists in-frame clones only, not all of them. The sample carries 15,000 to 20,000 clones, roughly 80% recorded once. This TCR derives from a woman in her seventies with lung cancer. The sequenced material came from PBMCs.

The CDR3 loop is CASSIEGLRPQHF. In DNA, the CDR3 is TGTGCCAGTAGTATAGAAGGGTTGCGGCCCCAGCATTTT. The chain links TRBV19 to TRBJ1-5; D is unresolved. Germline CDR1 LNHDA, CDR2 SQIVND (reference sequence). V lost 0 bases and J 9 bases, leaving 9 bases between the germline ends. This CDR3 comprises 13 residues. The whole variable domain, remainder taken from reference TRBV19 and TRBJ1-5, is DGGITQSPKYLFRKEGQNVTLSCEQNLNHDAMYWYRQDPGQGLRLIYYSQIVNDFQKGDIAEGYSVSREKKESFPLTVTSAQKNPTAFYLCASSIEGLRPQHFGDGTRLSIL.